In this sample, the clone carrying this T cell receptor (beta chain) turned up many times. Its antigen is as yet unknown. The data originate from a study of neurological immune-mediated disorders. The study's findings and limits: HTLV-1-associated myelopathy had the most TCR clonal expansion, and multiple sclerosis had the least, less than healthy controls.

Use was made of under 1.2 million CD4+ or CD8+ T cells in sorted libraries. The cDNA was synthesized by 5'RACE incorporating 10-nucleotide random UMIs. Whenever a sequencing run was performed, it yielded over 180 million TCR-beta sequences from 15-18 subjects. A single record per CDR3 protein comes from TCRdb applying MiXCR to the 5' RACE reads. The repertoire has roughly 36,000 distinct CDR3 sequences, approximately 7.2% of them found once; the top ten carry around 5.7%. Trimming cost V 4 bases and J 2 bases; bases outside gene matches: 1. The CDR3 has 13 amino acids. CDR1 is SQVTM, CDR2 ANQGSEA, per germline.

This chain connects TRBV29-1 to TRBJ2-3, with 9 bases lining up with TRBD1. This clonotype was obtained from a man over 45 in good health. Sequenced: CD4+ T cells from blood. DNA of the CDR3: TGCAGCGTTGGGACAGGGGTCACAGATACGCAGTATTTT. Residues: CSVGTGVTDTQYF.